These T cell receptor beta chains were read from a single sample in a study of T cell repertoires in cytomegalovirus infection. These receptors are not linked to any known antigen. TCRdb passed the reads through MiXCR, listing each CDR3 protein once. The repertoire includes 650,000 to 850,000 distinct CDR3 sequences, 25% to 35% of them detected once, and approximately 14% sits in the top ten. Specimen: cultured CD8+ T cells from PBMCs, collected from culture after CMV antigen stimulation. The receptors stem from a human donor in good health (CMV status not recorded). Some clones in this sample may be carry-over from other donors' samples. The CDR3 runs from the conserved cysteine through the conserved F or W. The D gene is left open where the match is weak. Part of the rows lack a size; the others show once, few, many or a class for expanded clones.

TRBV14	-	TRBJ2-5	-	CASSQPGETQYF	TGTGCCAGCAGCCAACCCGGAGAGACCCAGTACTTC
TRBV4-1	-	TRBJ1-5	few	CASSQDDRWANQPQHF	TGCGCCAGCAGCCAAGATGACAGGTGGGCTAATCAGCCCCAGCATTTT
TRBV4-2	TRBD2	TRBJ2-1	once	CASSQDGAGSSYNEQFF	TGTGCCAGCAGCCAAGATGGAGCGGGGAGCTCCTACAATGAGCAGTTCTTC
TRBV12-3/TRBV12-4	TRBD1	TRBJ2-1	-	CASSLEWDRHYNEQFF	TGTGCCAGCAGTTTAGAGTGGGACAGACACTACAATGAGCAGTTCTTC
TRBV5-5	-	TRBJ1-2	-	CASSPSNGQTWDGYTF	TGTGCCAGCAGCCCTTCCAACGGACAGACCTGGGATGGCTACACCTTC
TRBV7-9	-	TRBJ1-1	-	CASSPHPDYQSNTEAFF	TGTGCCAGCAGCCCACACCCGGACTATCAATCTAACACTGAAGCTTTCTTT
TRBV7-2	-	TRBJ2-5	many	CASSLEVLAYQETQYF	TGTGCCAGCAGCTTAGAAGTTCTAGCGTACCAAGAGACCCAGTACTTC
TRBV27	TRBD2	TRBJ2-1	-	CASSLSSGDSRSYNEQFF	TGTGCCAGCAGTTTGTCTAGCGGGGATTCCCGCTCCTACAATGAGCAGTTCTTC
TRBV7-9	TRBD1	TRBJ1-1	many	CASTLLTGVNTEAFF	TGTGCCAGCACCCTATTGACAGGGGTTAACACTGAAGCTTTCTTT
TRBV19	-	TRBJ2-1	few	CASSIDRTVWGDEQFF	TGTGCCAGTAGTATAGATCGGACAGTGTGGGGAGATGAGCAGTTCTTC
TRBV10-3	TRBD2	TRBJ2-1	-	CAISESTSGEMNEQFF	TGTGCCATCAGTGAGTCGACTAGCGGGGAGATGAATGAGCAGTTCTTC
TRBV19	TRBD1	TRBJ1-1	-	CASSLRGRQGRSGRNTEAFF	TGTGCCAGTAGCCTGCGGGGGAGACAGGGGAGGTCGGGAAGGAACACTGAAGCTTTCTTT
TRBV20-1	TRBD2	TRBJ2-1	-	CSAVLAGGYNEQFF	TGCAGTGCTGTTCTCGCGGGGGGCTACAATGAGCAGTTCTTC
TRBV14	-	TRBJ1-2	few	CASSQDMSDYGYTF	TGTGCCAGCAGCCAAGATATGTCAGACTATGGCTACACCTTC
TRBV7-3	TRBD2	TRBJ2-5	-	CASSTGLAEQETQYF	TGTGCCAGCAGCACCGGACTAGCGGAACAAGAGACCCAGTACTTC
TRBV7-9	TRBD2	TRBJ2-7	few	CASSSPPAGELPLYEQYF	TGTGCCAGCAGCTCCCCCCCCGCGGGGGAGTTGCCCCTCTACGAGCAGTACTTC
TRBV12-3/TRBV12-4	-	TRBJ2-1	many	CASSPGINEQFF	TGTGCCAGCAGTCCAGGGATCAATGAGCAGTTCTTC
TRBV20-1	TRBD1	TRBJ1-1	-	CSAPTGVGTEAFF	TGCAGTGCTCCAACAGGGGTAGGCACTGAAGCTTTCTTT
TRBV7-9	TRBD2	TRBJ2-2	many	CASSPSGGAIAGELFF	TGTGCCAGCAGCCCTAGCGGGGGGGCCATTGCCGGGGAGCTGTTTTTT
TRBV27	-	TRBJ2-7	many	CASSLLGGSYEQYF	TGTGCCAGCAGTTTACTGGGGGGCTCCTACGAGCAGTACTTC
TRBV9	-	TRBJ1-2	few	CASSARQNLTHYGYTF	TGTGCCAGCAGCGCCCGACAGAATCTAACCCACTATGGCTACACCTTC
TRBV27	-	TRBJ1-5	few	CASSPRQSREPQHF	TGTGCCAGCAGTCCCCGACAGAGCCGGGAGCCCCAGCATTTT
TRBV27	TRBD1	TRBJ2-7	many	CASSRQGVSYEQYF	TGTGCCAGCAGCAGACAGGGAGTCTCCTACGAGCAGTACTTC
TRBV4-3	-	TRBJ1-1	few	CASSQGRGATEAFF	TGCGCCAGCAGCCAAGGTAGGGGGGCCACTGAAGCTTTCTTT
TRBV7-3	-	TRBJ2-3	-	CASSSHRASDTQYF	TGTGCCAGCAGCTCCCACAGGGCTTCAGATACGCAGTATTTT
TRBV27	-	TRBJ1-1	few	CASRSFESNTEAFF	TGTGCCAGCAGGTCTTTCGAATCTAACACTGAAGCTTTCTTT
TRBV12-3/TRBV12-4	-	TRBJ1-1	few	CASSFAQGVTEAFF	TGTGCCAGCAGTTTCGCACAGGGCGTCACTGAAGCTTTCTTT
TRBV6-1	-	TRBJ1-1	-	CASSEGQGWSAEAFF	TGTGCCAGCAGTGAGGGGCAGGGCTGGAGTGCTGAAGCTTTCTTT
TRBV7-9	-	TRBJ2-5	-	CASSLAPRGAGETQYF	TGTGCCAGCAGCTTAGCGCCCAGGGGGGCTGGCGAGACCCAGTACTTC
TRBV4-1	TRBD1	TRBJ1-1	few	CASSQFEQGARLAFF	TGCGCCAGCAGCCAGTTCGAGCAGGGGGCTCGTTTAGCTTTCTTT
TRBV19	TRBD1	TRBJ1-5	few	CASDQGAGWQPQHF	TGTGCCAGCGACCAGGGGGCAGGATGGCAGCCCCAGCATTTT
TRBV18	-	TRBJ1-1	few	CASSPLVDTEAFF	TGTGCCAGCTCACCCCTAGTCGACACTGAAGCTTTCTTT